This T cell receptor beta chain was identified during a study of cytotoxic CD8 clonotypes in ibrutinib-treated CLL. Background on the study: The patients, under twelve relapsed/refractory and more than 14 treatment-naive, included roughly 17 who were IGHV unmutated.

V shed 4 bases and J 3 bases; nucleotides not matched to a gene: 11. Germline V CDR1 and CDR2: SGDLS, YYNGEE. This CDR3 is 17 amino acids long. With sequencing, the targeted depth ranged from 1 in 200,000 to 1 in 1 million T cells. Here immunoSEQ multiplex PCR was the method, and the copy in TCRdb shows in-frame clones only, minus some. The data show about 130,000 clones, roughly 85% seen once. The J gene is TRBJ2-3, the V gene TRBV9; 10 bases map to TRBD2. This clonotype was sampled from a human donor with chronic lymphocytic leukemia. This sample comprised PBMCs, obtained after 24 months of ibrutinib treatment. CDR3 sequence reads: CASSQPSSSGRTDTQYF. CDR3 DNA sequence: TGTGCCAGCAGCCAACCCTCCTCTAGCGGGAGAACAGATACGCAGTATTTT.